This TCR beta chain was found in a study of OX40 agonist ivuxolimab in advanced cancers. Across the study: Allowance was made for prior anti-PD-1, anti-PD-L1 or anti-CTLA-4 therapy, and roughly 40% had some.

The sample holds a few counts of this clone. Its antigen is not identified. Deletions cut 2 bases from V and 13 bases from J, with 13 bases between. This CDR3 contains 13 residues. CDR1 SGHDT and CDR2 YYEEEE come from the germline V gene. Sequenced by immunoSEQ multiplex PCR; TCRdb stores in-frame clones only, minus some. The sample lists roughly 70,000 clones; 85% to 90% were seen once. Whole-study results and caveats: The average count of expanded clones was higher among CD8+ T cells than among CD4+. Low normalized T-cell clonal expansion was additionally recorded for some nonresponders.

This chain uses TRBV5-6 with TRBJ1-6; possible D gene TRBD1, 5 bases. This receptor was taken from an adult with an advanced solid tumor such as melanoma, head and neck, liver or kidney cancer. Specimen: CD4+ or CD8+ T cells sorted from blood, collected in a trial of the OX40 agonist ivuxolimab. The CDR3 region has the DNA TGTGCCAGCAGCTTCGGGACGGGGGACCCCCTCCACTTT. Protein product: CASSFGTGDPLHF.